One T cell receptor beta chain is described in this entry. In the study's own analysis: Filtering differed because ImmunoSEQ produced junction-only sequences that carried no quality scores. Only in-frame clones appear in the TCRdb table, and some are missing; sequencing was by immunoSEQ multiplex PCR. That table supplies the V and J calls and clone size; D and trimming were determined from the DNA. This sample has around 2.3 million clones; 90% to 97% occur once, and the top ten carry roughly 0.13%. The authors divided CD4+ cells into CD45RA+ naive and CD45RA-negative memory subsets. The data were obtained in a study of shared clonotypes between healthy human individuals. V shed 4 bases, J shed 3 bases, and the junction held 3 bases outside the gene matches. The CDR3 is 14 amino acids. Germline assignment: CDR1 SGHRS and CDR2 YFSETQ.

Specimen: naive CD4+ T cells sorted from blood. Documented subset: CD45RA+ positively selected. The chain joins TRBV5-1 to TRBJ1-4; TRBD1 matches at 7 bases. This receptor was obtained from a man aged 18 to 30 in good health. The CDR3 DNA is TGCGCCAGCAGCAGCGACAGGGCTAATGAAAAACTGTTTTTT. Amino acids: CASSSDRANEKLFF.